Presented here are 30 T cell receptor beta chains from one specimen sequenced in a study of blood T cell repertoires in COVID-19. Assay used: immunoSEQ multiplex PCR; TCRdb lists only in-frame clones, some missing. The data hold roughly 220,000 clones, with approximately 84% observed a single time. Sequencing was done on a sample of PBMCs or T cells enriched from blood (not recorded which). The receptors originated from a man aged 40-50 years who had recovered from COVID-19.

The sample holds one count of this clone. The chain links TRBV4-1 to TRBJ2-1, with TRBD2 matching 8 bases. The CDR3 runs to 14 residues. After removal of 0 bases from V and 8 bases from J, the junction contained 3 bases not matched to a gene. In germline, CDR1 is MGHRA, CDR2 YSYEKL. The CDR3 region has the DNA TGCGCCAGCAGCCAAGATCCAGCGGGAGATGAGCAGTTCTTC. Protein product: CASSQDPAGDEQFF.

The chain couples TRBV18 to TRBJ1-1, with D possibly matching TRBD1 (6 bases). The germline V and J ends were trimmed by 3 bases and 8 bases, with 13 bases remaining between them. Germline V gene data show CDR1 as KGHSH and CDR2 as LQKENI. CDR3 size: 13 residues. The CDR3 nucleotides are TGTGCCAGCTCACCTACCGGACAGCAAGAAGCTTTCTTT. This codes for CASSPTGQQEAFF.

This chain links TRBV2 with TRBJ2-7; 9 nucleotides match TRBD1. This CDR3 spans 13 amino acids. Germline CDR1 reads SNHLY; CDR2 reads FYNNEI. With V trimmed by 5 bases and J by 5 bases, 4 bases remained unmatched. The CDR3 loop reads CASSRDRANEQYF. In DNA form, the CDR3 reads TGTGCCAGCAGTCGGGACAGGGCAAACGAGCAGTACTTC. Full variable domain (missing parts from reference TRBV2 and TRBJ2-7): EPEVTQTPSHQVTQMGQEVILRCVPISNHLYFYWYRQILGQKVEFLVSFYNNEISEKSEIFDDQFSVERPDGSNFTLKIRSTKLEDSAMYFCASSRDRANEQYFGPGTRLTVT.

The chain links TRBV18 to TRBJ1-3, with unresolved D. The CDR3 is 19 residues long. The germline V gene has CDR1 KGHSH and CDR2 LQKENI. V was cut by 0 bases and J by 0 bases, with 18 bases left in between. The CDR3 loop is CASSPPFISIPSSGNTIYF. In nucleotides, the CDR3 is TGTGCCAGCTCACCACCGTTTATCTCCATCCCGAGCTCTGGAAACACCATATATTTT. Complete variable domain (other parts from reference TRBV18 and TRBJ1-3): NAGVMQNPRHLVRRRGQEARLRCSPMKGHSHVYWYRQLPEEGLKFMVYLQKENIIDESGMPKERFSAEFPKEGPSILRIQQVVRGDSAAYFCASSPPFISIPSSGNTIYFGEGSWLTVV.

CDR3 sequence: CASPSGTTNEQYF. The CDR3 nucleotides are TGTGCCAGCCCCTCGGGGACTACAAACGAGCAGTACTTC. This chain uses TRBV6-5 with TRBJ2-7; 7 bases match TRBD2. With 8 bases clipped from V and 5 bases from J, the junction kept 9 bases outside the gene matches. Germline lookup yields CDR1 MNHEY and CDR2 SVGAGI. The CDR3 has 13 residues.

The genes are TRBV29-1 and TRBJ1-1; D is uncertain. Germline V gene sequence: CDR1 SQVTM, CDR2 ANQGSEA. V lost 6 bases to trimming and J lost 0 bases, with 17 bases between them. The length of the CDR3 is 15 residues. In DNA form, the CDR3 reads TGCAGCGTCGCCCCGGGGTGGGCCATGAACACTGAAGCTTTCTTT. Protein sequence: CSVAPGWAMNTEAFF.

The V gene is TRBV9, the J gene TRBJ1-3; no definite D call. The CDR3 is 17 amino acids. Deletions cut 0 bases from V and 2 bases from J, with 15 bases between. Germline CDR1 and CDR2: SGDLS and YYNGEE. CDR3 in DNA: TGTGCCAGCAGCGTAGGACGGGAAGCCCTTACTGGAAACACCATATATTTT. It specifies CASSVGREALTGNTIYF.

V usage is TRBV9 and J usage is TRBJ2-1; TRBD2 aligns across 7 bases. The CDR3 is 15 residues long. Germline V gene data show CDR1 as SGDLS and CDR2 as YYNGEE. V trimming: 0 bases; J trimming: 10 bases; junction bases outside the gene matches: 10. CDR3 residues: CASSVGTRVSEEQFF. In DNA, the CDR3 is TGTGCCAGCAGCGTAGGGACTAGGGTGTCGGAAGAGCAGTTCTTC.

This chain links TRBV18 with TRBJ2-7, with D maybe TRBD1 (5 bases). CDR3 length equals 15 residues. Trimming pared 2 bases from V and 2 bases from J, leaving 13 bases between. The germline V gene encodes CDR1 KGHSH and CDR2 LQKENI. The CDR3 DNA reads TGTGCCAGCTCACCATATTACCAGGACACCTACGAGCAGTACTTC. Its protein is CASSPYYQDTYEQYF.

The chain has TRBV5-1 and TRBJ2-7; D is possibly TRBD1 (5 bases). There are 14 residues in the CDR3. Trimming removed 2 bases at V and 1 base at J, with 10 bases between. Germline-derived CDR1 and CDR2 are SGHRS and YFSETQ. The chain's CDR3 is CASSFGQGSYEQYF. The DNA for the CDR3 is TGCGCCAGCAGCTTCGGTCAGGGTTCCTACGAGCAGTACTTC.

The chain couples TRBV5-8 to TRBJ1-1, with D possibly TRBD1 on 5 matching bases. Looked up from germline, CDR1 is SGHTS and CDR2 is YDEGEE. Trimming removed 3 bases from V and 0 bases from J, with 18 bases in between. There are 17 residues in the CDR3. The CDR3 reads CASSSGDRSLMNTEAFF. For the CDR3, the DNA is TGTGCCAGCAGCTCGGGGGACCGTTCCCTAATGAACACTGAAGCTTTCTTT. The full variable domain, completed using reference TRBV5-8 and TRBJ1-1, is EAGVTQSPTHLIKTRGQQATLRCSPISGHTSVYWYQQALGLGLQFLLWYDEGEERNRGNFPPRFSGRQFPNYSSELNVNALELEDSALYLCASSSGDRSLMNTEAFFGQGTRLTVV.

CDR3 coding DNA: TGTGCCAGCAGCAGGGACAGGGATGAAAAACTGTTTTTT. Translating it yields CASSRDRDEKLFF. The V and J genes are TRBV7-7 and TRBJ1-4; 9 nucleotides match TRBD1. Trimming removed 5 bases from V and 6 bases from J; junction bases left unmatched: 1. The CDR3 covers 13 residues. Per germline, CDR1 SSHAT and CDR2 FNYEAQ (reference sequence).

The chain links TRBV7-9 to TRBJ2-1; maybe TRBD2 (6 bases). The germline gives CDR1 SEHNR, CDR2 FQNEAQ (reference sequence). Trimming shortened V by 4 bases and J by 7 bases, and 8 bases separated the two germline ends. The CDR3 extends over 12 amino acids. The CDR3 loop reads CASSSTRNEQFF. CDR3 DNA: TGTGCCAGCAGCTCGACTAGGAATGAGCAGTTCTTC.

This clone was seen only once. This chain joins TRBV18 and TRBJ2-3; D remains unclear. Trimming shortened V by 3 bases and J by 5 bases, and 12 bases separated the two germline ends. CDR3 length: 14 residues. Germline V lookup: CDR1 KGHSH, CDR2 LQKENI. The CDR3 sequence is CASSPGAEQDTQYF. The CDR3 DNA reads as TGTGCCAGCTCACCTGGTGCGGAACAAGATACGCAGTATTTT.

CDR3 loop: CASSEDRQGGGYTF. CDR3 DNA: TGTGCCAGCAGTGAAGATCGGCAGGGGGGAGGCTACACCTTC. The chain couples TRBV6-1 to TRBJ1-2; 7 bases align to TRBD1. The CDR3 totals 14 residues. CDR1 and CDR2 from the germline V gene are MNHNS and SASEGT. Trimming removed 1 base from V and 8 bases from J; junction bases left unmatched: 7.

This chain links TRBV18 with TRBJ2-5; TRBD1 might be the D (5 bases). Germline V lookup: CDR1 KGHSH, CDR2 LQKENI. The ends were cut back, 6 bases at V and 9 bases at J, with 14 bases in the middle. CDR3 length equals 12 residues. CDR3 protein: CASSPNGQAQYF. The CDR3 nucleotides are TGTGCCAGCTCCCCTAACGGACAAGCCCAGTACTTC.

This chain uses TRBV28 with TRBJ2-7; maybe TRBD1 (6 bases). The CDR3 is made up of 14 amino acids. V lost 5 bases and J lost 4, with 15 bases in between. Germline CDR1 and CDR2: MDHEN and SYDVKM. CDR3: CASSLNGDKYEQYF. DNA for the CDR3: TGTGCCAGCAGTCTTAACGGGGACAAATACGAGCAGTACTTC.

The chain is built from TRBV6-5 and TRBJ2-7; D remains unclear. The CDR3 has 12 amino acids. Trimming removed 6 bases at V and 2 bases at J, with 8 bases between. From germline, CDR1 is MNHEY and CDR2 SVGAGI. Written as DNA, the CDR3 is TGTGCCAGCAGCGCGTCCACCTACGAGCAGTACTTC. Its protein is CASSASTYEQYF.

The chain links TRBV30 to TRBJ1-4, with 8 bases matching TRBD1. Germline CDR1 and CDR2: GTSNPN and SVGIG (reference sequence). Germline trimming cut 7 bases from V and 3 bases from J; bases unmatched to any gene: 1. CDR3 length equals 12 residues. Here the CDR3 reads CASDRANEKLFF. CDR3 bases: TGTGCCTCGGACAGGGCTAATGAAAAACTGTTTTTT.

The V call is TRBV10-3, the J call TRBJ1-2; 7 bases align to TRBD1. V was pared by 2 bases and J by 4 bases, with 4 bases of the junction left unmatched. CDR3 length: 14 residues. CDR1 ENHRY and CDR2 SYGVKD come from the germline V gene. The CDR3 loop reads CAISEGDSFYGYTF. The CDR3 nucleotides are TGTGCCATCAGTGAGGGGGACAGCTTCTATGGCTACACCTTC.

This chain connects TRBV20-1 to TRBJ1-1, with D possibly matching TRBD1 (5 bases). The CDR3 runs to 14 residues. V was pared by 3 bases and J by 6 bases, with 17 bases between. The germline gives CDR1 DFQATT, CDR2 SNEGSKA (reference sequence). The DNA of the CDR3 is TGCAGTGCTAGTGAGCAGTGGGGGGGGGCTGAAGCTTTCTTT. Translating gives CSASEQWGGAEAFF.

This rearrangement joins TRBV6-5 to TRBJ1-5, with D possibly being TRBD1 (5 bases). Germline V gene sequence: CDR1 MNHEY, CDR2 SVGAGI. V was trimmed by 4 bases and J by 7 bases, leaving 11 bases between them. This CDR3 comprises 13 residues. The CDR3 region is CASSSSRVQPQHF. The CDR3 DNA follows: TGTGCCAGCAGTTCGAGCAGGGTGCAGCCCCAGCATTTT.

The genes are TRBV27 and TRBJ2-7; perhaps TRBD1 as D (6 bases). The ends were cut back, 5 bases at V and 0 bases at J, with 8 bases in the middle. There are 13 residues in the CDR3. Germline loops: CDR1 MNHEY, CDR2 SMNVEV (reference sequence). The CDR3 region is CASSGQNSYEQYF. The CDR3 bases are TGTGCCAGCAGTGGACAGAACTCCTACGAGCAGTACTTC.

The chain combines TRBV29-1 with TRBJ1-4, with a possible D match to TRBD1 (5 bases). CDR1 SQVTM and CDR2 ANQGSEA come from the germline V gene. This CDR3 spans 17 amino acids. The V end lost 0 bases, the J end lost 0 bases, and 14 bases lay between the germline ends. The CDR3 DNA follows: TGCAGCGTTGAAGATGGGGGGACGGCTTCAACTAATGAAAAACTGTTTTTT. Its protein is CSVEDGGTASTNEKLFF. Full variable domain (outside the CDR3, taken from reference TRBV29-1 and TRBJ1-4): SAVISQKPSRDICQRGTSLTIQCQVDSQVTMMFWYRQQPGQSLTLIATANQGSEATYESGFVIDKFPISRPNLTFSTLTVSNMSPEDSSIYLCSVEDGGTASTNEKLFFGSGTQLSVL.

The chain has TRBV5-4 and TRBJ1-4; D uncertain. The germline V gene encodes CDR1 SGHNT and CDR2 YYREEE (reference sequence). V gave up 2 bases and J gave up 5 bases, with 16 bases separating them. CDR3 size: 16 residues. The CDR3 DNA follows: TGTGCCAGCAGCTTCAAGAGGGAAAAGGGAAATGAAAAACTGTTTTTT. Protein sequence: CASSFKREKGNEKLFF.

This rearrangement joins TRBV29-1 to TRBJ2-1, with 12 positions matching TRBD2. CDR1 SQVTM and CDR2 ANQGSEA come from the germline V gene. The V segment lost 4 bases and the J segment 9 bases; nucleotides outside the gene matches: 4. The CDR3 extends over 13 amino acids. This CDR3 is CSVVSSGRGEQFF. The DNA of the CDR3 is TGCAGCGTTGTTTCTAGCGGGAGGGGTGAGCAGTTCTTC.

This clone was counted once. The chain uses TRBV7-2 and TRBJ2-1; D is possibly TRBD1 (5 bases). Trimming took 1 base from V and 0 from J, leaving 7 bases between them. The CDR3 extends over 15 amino acids. The V gene's germline CDR1 is SGHTA and CDR2 FQGNSA. The CDR3 loop reads CASSLGGLSYNEQFF. The CDR3 DNA follows: TGTGCCAGCAGCTTAGGGGGCCTCTCCTACAATGAGCAGTTCTTC.

The genes are TRBV5-1 and TRBJ1-3; tentative D call: TRBD1 (5 bases). V lost 4 bases to trimming and J lost 0 bases, with 11 bases between them. CDR1 is SGHRS, CDR2 YFSETQ, per germline. The CDR3 length is 15 residues. CDR3 DNA sequence: TGCGCCAGCAGCCCCCAGGGCAGCTCTGGAAACACCATATATTTT. The encoded protein is CASSPQGSSGNTIYF.

The rearrangement uses TRBV10-3 and TRBJ1-1; D ambiguous. Trimming took off 7 bases at V and 7 bases at J, with 13 bases between the two ends. Germline assignment: CDR1 ENHRY and CDR2 SYGVKD. The CDR3 consists of 12 residues. The CDR3 sequence: CAIKSGSGEAFF. CDR3 in DNA: TGTGCCATCAAATCGGGGAGCGGTGAAGCTTTCTTT.

J is TRBJ2-7 and V is TRBV6-5; 13 positions match TRBD2. This CDR3 is built from 15 residues. V gave up 7 bases and J gave up 1 base; unmatched junction bases: 4. Germline CDR1 MNHEY, CDR2 SVGAGI. CDR3 in amino acids: CASKTSGGESYEQYF. The CDR3 region has the DNA TGTGCCAGCAAAACTAGCGGGGGGGAGTCCTACGAGCAGTACTTC.